The T cell receptor (beta chain) described here comes from a study of T cell responses to AZD1222 COVID-19 vaccine. This CDR3 is 15 amino acids long. Looked up from germline, CDR1 is SGHRS and CDR2 is YFSETQ. Trimming left V 5 bases short and J 0 bases short, with 11 bases between. A note on this clone: Antigen: not known.

Some clones are missing from TCRdb's copy, which holds only in-frame ones; the method was immunoSEQ multiplex PCR. The sample has roughly 160,000 clones, 94% seen once. Study-level points and caveats: The peak T cell response came first, and repertoires were sampled only after it. Spike regions recognized by vaccine-associated CD4 TCRs spanned the protein, led by 160-218 and 743-854.

The clonotype originates from an adult in good health. This sample comprised peripheral blood, obtained on day 0 of AZD1222 vaccination. The chain recombines TRBV5-1 with TRBJ2-2; D gene unclear. CDR3 coding DNA: TGCGCCAGCAGGAATACAAGAGCGAACACCGGGGAGCTGTTTTTT. It encodes CASRNTRANTGELFF.